Below, one TCR beta chain is given with its context. The antigen is undetermined. These data originate in a study of shared clonotypes between healthy human individuals. Study-wide results and caveats: Naive subsets typically showed greater estimated richness than memory subsets.

The protocol was immunoSEQ multiplex PCR, while the TCRdb copy is restricted to in-frame clones and leaves out a portion. This repertoire shows over a million clones, 98% found once; its top ten account for around 0.38%. The sequence derives from a man between 25 and 39 years old in good health. The specimen was naive CD4+ T cells sorted from blood. Noted subset: CD45RA+ positively selected.

The CDR3 DNA follows: TGTGCCAGCTCACCACTACCAGGGGCCGGCTCCTACAATGAGCAGTTCTTC. Protein sequence: CASSPLPGAGSYNEQFF. The rearrangement joins TRBV18 to TRBJ2-1; the D gene is possibly TRBD1 (6 bases). CDR1 is KGHSH and CDR2 is LQKENI in the germline V gene. This CDR3 spans 17 amino acids. V was pared by 1 base and J by 0 bases, with 13 bases between.